This T cell receptor beta chain was identified in a study of prognosis after radiotherapy for stage I lung cancer. This clonotype was seen repeatedly, ten times or more. Genomic DNA was the source, and TCR beta CDR3 was amplified from it by two-round multiplex PCR. Primers specific to each TRBV and TRBJ gene were used in first-round PCR. Each CDR3 protein gets one entry after TCRdb re-called the multiplex PCR reads with MiXCR. Found here are about 59,000 distinct CDR3 sequences, about 25% of them singletons; the top ten hold around 8%. The germline CDR1 and CDR2 sequences are LGHNA and YNFKEQ. Trimming at V came to 0 bases and at J to 5 bases, leaving 16 bases not matched to a gene. The CDR3 spans 19 residues.

Sample: PBMCs, taken before or after stereotactic body radiation therapy (not recorded which). The J gene is TRBJ2-3, the V gene TRBV4-2, with 8 bases that match TRBD1. This TCR was recovered from a donor over 45 with non-small cell lung cancer. In DNA, the CDR3 is TGTGCCAGCAGCCAAGATCCGCAGGCAGGGCAGGGGGCAAGAGATACGCAGTATTTT. Its protein product is CASSQDPQAGQGARDTQYF.